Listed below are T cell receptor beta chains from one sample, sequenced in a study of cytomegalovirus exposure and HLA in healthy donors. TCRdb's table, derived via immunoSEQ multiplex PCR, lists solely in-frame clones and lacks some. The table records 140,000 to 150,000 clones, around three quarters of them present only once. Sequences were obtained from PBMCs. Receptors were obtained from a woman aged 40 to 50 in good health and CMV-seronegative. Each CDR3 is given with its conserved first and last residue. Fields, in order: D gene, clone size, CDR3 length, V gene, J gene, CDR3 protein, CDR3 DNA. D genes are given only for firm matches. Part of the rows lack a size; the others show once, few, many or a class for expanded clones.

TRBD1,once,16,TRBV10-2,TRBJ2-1,CASSEWTGSIYNEQFF,TGCGCCAGCAGTGAGTGGACAGGGTCAATCTACAATGAGCAGTTCTTC
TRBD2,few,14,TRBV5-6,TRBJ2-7,CASSLEGTTYEQYF,TGTGCCAGCAGCTTGGAGGGGACTACCTACGAGCAGTACTTC
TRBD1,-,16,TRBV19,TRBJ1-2,CASSITGRGTGYGYTF,TGTGCCAGTAGTATAACCGGCCGGGGGACAGGGTATGGCTACACCTTC
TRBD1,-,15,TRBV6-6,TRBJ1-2,CASSDRGTNAYGHTF,TGTGCCAGCAGTGACAGGGGGACAAACGCCTATGGCCACACCTTC
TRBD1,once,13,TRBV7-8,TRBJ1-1,CASSRQGNTEAFF,TGTGCCAGTTCGCGACAGGGGAACACTGAAGCTTTCTTT
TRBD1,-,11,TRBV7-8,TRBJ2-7,CASSSTGGWYF,TGTGCCAGCAGCTCCACAGGGGGCTGGTACTTC
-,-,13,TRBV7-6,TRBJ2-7,CASSLHSSYEQYF,TGTGCCAGCAGCTTACACAGCTCCTACGAGCAGTACTTC
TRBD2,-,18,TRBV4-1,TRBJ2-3,CASSQGGWVAGGPDTQYF,TGCGCCAGCAGCCAAGGAGGCTGGGTGGCGGGAGGACCGGATACGCAGTATTTT
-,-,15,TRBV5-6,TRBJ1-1,CASSLYFQGRTEAFF,TGTGCCAGCAGCTTATATTTTCAGGGTAGAACTGAAGCTTTCTTT
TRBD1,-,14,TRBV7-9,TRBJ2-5,CASSPGQPQETQYF,TGTGCCAGCAGCCCGGGACAGCCCCAAGAGACCCAGTACTTC
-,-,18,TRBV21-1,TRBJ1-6,CASSKVRGSSSYNSPLHF,TGTGCCAGCAGCAAAGTAAGGGGCAGTAGCTCCTATAATTCACCCCTCCACTTT
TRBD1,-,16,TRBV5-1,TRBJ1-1,CASSFIGTGSYTEAFF,TGCGCCAGCAGCTTTATTGGGACAGGGTCTTACACTGAAGCTTTCTTT
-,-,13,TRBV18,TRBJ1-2,CASSPLRDYGYTF,TGTGCCAGCTCACCTCTCAGGGATTATGGCTACACCTTC
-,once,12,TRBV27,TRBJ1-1,CASRSGDTEAFF,TGTGCCAGCAGATCAGGGGACACTGAAGCTTTCTTT
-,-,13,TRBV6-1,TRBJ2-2,CASSVGENRELFF,TGTGCCAGCAGTGTTGGGGAGAACAGGGAGCTGTTTTTT
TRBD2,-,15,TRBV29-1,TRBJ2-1,CSVYNSGGAENEQFF,TGCAGCGTTTACAATAGCGGGGGGGCGGAAAATGAGCAGTTCTTC
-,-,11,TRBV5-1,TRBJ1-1,CASSLAGEAFF,TGCGCCAGCAGCTTGGCGGGTGAAGCTTTCTTT
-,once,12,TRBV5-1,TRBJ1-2,CASSLDVYGYTF,TGCGCCAGCAGCTTGGATGTATATGGCTACACCTTC
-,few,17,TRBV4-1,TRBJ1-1,CASSQDLRSRLNTEAFF,TGCGCCAGCAGCCAAGATCTGAGGTCCCGCTTGAACACTGAAGCTTTCTTT
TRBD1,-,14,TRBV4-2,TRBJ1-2,CASSPDRGNYGYTF,TGTGCCAGCAGCCCCGACAGGGGGAACTATGGCTACACCTTC
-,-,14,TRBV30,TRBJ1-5,CAWSVLNSNQPQHF,TGTGCCTGGAGTGTCCTAAATAGCAATCAGCCCCAGCATTTT
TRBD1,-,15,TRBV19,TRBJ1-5,CASISTGVSNQPQHF,TGTGCCAGCATCTCGACAGGGGTTAGCAATCAGCCCCAGCATTTT
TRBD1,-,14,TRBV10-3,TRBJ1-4,CAIRKQGADEKLFF,TGTGCCATCAGGAAACAGGGGGCCGATGAAAAACTGTTTTTT
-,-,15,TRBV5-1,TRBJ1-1,CASSSGGGEVTEAFF,TGCGCCAGCAGCTCAGGAGGGGGGGAGGTCACTGAAGCTTTCTTT
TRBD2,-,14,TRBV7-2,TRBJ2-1,CASSPTSGRNEQFF,TGTGCCAGCAGCCCTACCTCCGGGAGGAATGAGCAGTTCTTC
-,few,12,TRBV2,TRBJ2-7,CASSDYFYEQYF,TGTGCCAGCAGTGACTACTTCTACGAGCAGTACTTC
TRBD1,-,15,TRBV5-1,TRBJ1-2,CASSFTMTGSYGYTF,TGCGCCAGCAGCTTTACAATGACAGGGTCCTATGGCTACACCTTC
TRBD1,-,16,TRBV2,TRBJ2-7,CASSVGVGQGTYEQYF,TGTGCCAGCAGTGTAGGCGTGGGACAGGGAACTTACGAGCAGTACTTC
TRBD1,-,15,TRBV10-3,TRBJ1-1,CAISSSTGGNTEAFF,TGTGCCATCAGTTCCTCGACAGGGGGTAACACTGAAGCTTTCTTT
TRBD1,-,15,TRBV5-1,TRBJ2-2,CASSSAQGNIGELFF,TGCGCCAGCAGCTCCGCACAGGGGAATATCGGGGAGCTGTTTTTT
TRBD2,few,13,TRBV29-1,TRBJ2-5,CSVVPAGQETQYF,TGCAGCGTTGTACCAGCGGGGCAAGAGACCCAGTACTTC
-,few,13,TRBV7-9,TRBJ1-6,CASSPEGHSPLHF,TGTGCCAGCAGCCCGGAGGGCCATTCACCCCTCCACTTT
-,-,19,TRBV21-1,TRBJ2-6,CASSKGETREDSGANVLTF,TGTGCCAGCAGCAAAGGTGAGACCAGGGAAGACTCTGGGGCCAACGTCCTGACTTTC
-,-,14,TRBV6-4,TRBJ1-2,CASSESGSNYGYTF,TGTGCCAGCAGTGAATCGGGATCTAACTATGGCTACACCTTC
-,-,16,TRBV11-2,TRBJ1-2,CASSPDQGWVGYGYTF,TGTGCCAGCAGCCCCGACCAGGGTTGGGTAGGCTATGGCTACACCTTC
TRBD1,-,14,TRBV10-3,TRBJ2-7,CASGFGTGKYEQYF,TGTGCCAGTGGTTTTGGGACAGGGAAATACGAGCAGTACTTC
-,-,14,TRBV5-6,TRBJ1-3,CASSFDRRGNTIYF,TGTGCCAGCAGCTTCGACAGACGCGGAAACACCATATATTTT
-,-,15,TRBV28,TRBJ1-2,CASSLTPLVVWGYTF,TGTGCCAGCAGTTTAACCCCACTAGTAGTATGGGGCTACACCTTC
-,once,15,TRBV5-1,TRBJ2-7,CASSLGQNGPYEQYF,TGCGCCAGCAGCCTCGGACAAAACGGGCCCTACGAGCAGTACTTC
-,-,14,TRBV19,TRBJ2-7,CASSITGTSYEQYF,TGTGCCAGTAGTATAACCGGGACAAGCTACGAGCAGTACTTC
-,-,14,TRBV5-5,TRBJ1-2,CASNKLTTNYGYTF,TGTGCCAGCAACAAACTGACAACTAACTATGGCTACACCTTC
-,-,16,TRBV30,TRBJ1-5,CAWTPSNSQGTQPQHF,TGTGCCTGGACCCCCTCAAATTCTCAGGGGACTCAGCCCCAGCATTTT
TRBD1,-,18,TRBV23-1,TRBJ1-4,CASSLPGQGPYSNEKLFF,TGCGCCAGCAGTCTGCCGGGACAGGGACCCTACTCTAATGAAAAACTGTTTTTT
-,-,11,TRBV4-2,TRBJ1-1,CASSQQGEAFF,TGTGCCAGCAGCCAGCAGGGTGAAGCTTTCTTT
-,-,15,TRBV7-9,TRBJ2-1,CASSNEFVLAGEQFF,TGTGCCAGCAGCAACGAATTCGTACTAGCCGGTGAGCAGTTCTTC
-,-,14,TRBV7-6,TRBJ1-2,CASSLAGAKEGYTF,TGTGCCAGCAGCTTAGCAGGGGCGAAGGAAGGCTACACCTTC
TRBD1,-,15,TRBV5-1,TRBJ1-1,CASSSSGTGSTEAFF,TGCGCCAGCAGCTCTTCCGGGACAGGGAGCACTGAAGCTTTCTTT
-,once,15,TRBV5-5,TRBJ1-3,CASSWLGGIGNTIYF,TGTGCCAGCAGCTGGTTAGGGGGAATCGGAAACACCATATATTTT